Listed here is a single T cell receptor (beta chain). Its cognate antigen is unknown. The data were taken from a study of shared clonotypes between healthy human individuals. Study conclusions and caveats: Despite large depth, sorted-subset datasets appeared incompletely sequenced. When compared with the clonotypes that were shared by all four sorted-subset donors, the non-shared clonotypes turned out to have lower generation probabilities.

The CDR3 has 13 residues. Germline V gives CDR1 SGHRS, CDR2 YFSETQ. The V end lost 2 bases, the J end lost 5 bases, and 10 bases lay between the germline ends. Sequenced by immunoSEQ multiplex PCR; TCRdb stores in-frame clones only, minus some. Of about a million clones listed, over 75% are singletons. This chain links TRBV5-1 with TRBJ2-5; D uncertain. This TCR was recovered from a man in his late teens or twenties in good health. The sequencing sample was made of memory CD4+ T cells sorted from blood. Subset denoted: CD45RA-negative fraction. The CDR3 bases are TGCGCCAGCAGCTTAATGAATTCTGAGACCCAGTACTTC. Amino acids: CASSLMNSETQYF.